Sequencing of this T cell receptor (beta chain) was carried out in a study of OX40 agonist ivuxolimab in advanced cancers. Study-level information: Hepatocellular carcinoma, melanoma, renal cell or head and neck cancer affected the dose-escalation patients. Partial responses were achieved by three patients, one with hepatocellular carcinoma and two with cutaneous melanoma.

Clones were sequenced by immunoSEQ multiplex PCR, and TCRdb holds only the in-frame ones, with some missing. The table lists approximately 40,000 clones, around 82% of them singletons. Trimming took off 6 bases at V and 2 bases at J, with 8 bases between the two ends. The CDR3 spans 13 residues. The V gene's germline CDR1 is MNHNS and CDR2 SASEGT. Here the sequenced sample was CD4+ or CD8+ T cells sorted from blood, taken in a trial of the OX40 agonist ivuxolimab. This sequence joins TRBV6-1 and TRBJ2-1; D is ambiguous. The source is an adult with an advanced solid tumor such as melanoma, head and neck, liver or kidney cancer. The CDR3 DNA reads TGTGCCAGCAGGGACGGAACCTACAATGAGCAGTTCTTC. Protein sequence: CASRDGTYNEQFF.